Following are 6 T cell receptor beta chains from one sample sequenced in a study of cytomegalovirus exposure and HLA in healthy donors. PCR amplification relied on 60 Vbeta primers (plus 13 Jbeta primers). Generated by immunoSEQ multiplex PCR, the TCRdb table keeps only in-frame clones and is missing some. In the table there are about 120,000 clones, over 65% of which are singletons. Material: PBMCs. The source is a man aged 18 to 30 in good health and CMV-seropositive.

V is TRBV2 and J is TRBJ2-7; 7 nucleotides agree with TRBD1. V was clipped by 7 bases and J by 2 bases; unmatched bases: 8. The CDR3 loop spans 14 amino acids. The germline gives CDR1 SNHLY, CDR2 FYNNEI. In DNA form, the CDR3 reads TGTGCCAGCATGGAACAGGGGCTTACCTACGAGCAGTACTTC. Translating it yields CASMEQGLTYEQYF. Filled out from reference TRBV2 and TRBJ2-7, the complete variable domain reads EPEVTQTPSHQVTQMGQEVILRCVPISNHLYFYWYRQILGQKVEFLVSFYNNEISEKSEIFDDQFSVERPDGSNFTLKIRSTKLEDSAMYFCASMEQGLTYEQYFGPGTRLTVT.

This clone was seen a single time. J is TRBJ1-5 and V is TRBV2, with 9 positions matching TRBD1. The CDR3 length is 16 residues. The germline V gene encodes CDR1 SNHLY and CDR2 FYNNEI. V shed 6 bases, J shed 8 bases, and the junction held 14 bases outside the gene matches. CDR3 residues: CASRSYGTGYREPQHF. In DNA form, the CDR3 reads TGTGCCAGCAGATCTTATGGGACAGGGTATCGGGAGCCCCAGCATTTT.

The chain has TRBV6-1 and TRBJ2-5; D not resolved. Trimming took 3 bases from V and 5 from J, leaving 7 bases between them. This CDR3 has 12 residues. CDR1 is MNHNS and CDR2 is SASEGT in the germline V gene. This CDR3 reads CASSDTGETQYF. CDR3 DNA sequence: TGTGCCAGCAGTGACACCGGGGAGACCCAGTACTTC.

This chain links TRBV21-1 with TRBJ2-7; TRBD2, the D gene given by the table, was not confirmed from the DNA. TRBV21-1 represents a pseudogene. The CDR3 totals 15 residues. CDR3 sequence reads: CASSKVERGSYEQYF. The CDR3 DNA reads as TGTGCCAGCAGCAAAGTAGAGCGGGGGAGCTACGAGCAGTACTTC.

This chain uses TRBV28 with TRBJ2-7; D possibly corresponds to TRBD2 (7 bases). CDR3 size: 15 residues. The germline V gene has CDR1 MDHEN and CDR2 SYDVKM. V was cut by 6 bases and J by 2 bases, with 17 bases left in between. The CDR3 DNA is TGTGCCAGCAGGAGGGGGGGAGCCTCTACCTACGAGCAGTACTTC. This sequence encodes CASRRGGASTYEQYF.

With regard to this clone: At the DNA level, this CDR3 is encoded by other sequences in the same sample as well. The CDR3 sequence is CASSMSGYGYTF. The CDR3 coding sequence is TGTGCCAGTAGTATGAGCGGCTATGGCTACACCTTC. V usage is TRBV19 and J usage is TRBJ1-2; D is undetermined. This CDR3 comprises 12 residues. Germline V gene lookup returns CDR1 LNHDA and CDR2 SQIVND (reference sequence). With 3 bases removed from V and 4 bases from J, the gap between germline ends came to 6 bases.